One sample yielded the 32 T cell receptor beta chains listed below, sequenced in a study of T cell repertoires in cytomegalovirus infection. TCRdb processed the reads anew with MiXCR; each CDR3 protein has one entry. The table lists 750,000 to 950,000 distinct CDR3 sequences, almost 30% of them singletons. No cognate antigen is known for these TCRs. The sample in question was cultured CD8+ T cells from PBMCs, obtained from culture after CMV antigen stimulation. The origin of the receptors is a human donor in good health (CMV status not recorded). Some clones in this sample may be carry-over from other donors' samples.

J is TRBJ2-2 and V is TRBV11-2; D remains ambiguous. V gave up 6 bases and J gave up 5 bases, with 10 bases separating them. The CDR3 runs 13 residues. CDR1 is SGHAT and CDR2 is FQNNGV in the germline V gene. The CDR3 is CASSRALTGELFF. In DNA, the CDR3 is TGTGCCAGCAGTCGAGCACTAACCGGGGAGCTGTTTTTT.

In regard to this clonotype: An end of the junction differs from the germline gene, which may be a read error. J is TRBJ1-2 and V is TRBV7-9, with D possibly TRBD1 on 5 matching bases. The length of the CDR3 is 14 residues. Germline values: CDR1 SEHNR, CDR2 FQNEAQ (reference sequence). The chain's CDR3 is CASRAGLGPDGNTF. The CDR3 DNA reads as TGTGCCAGCAGGGCGGGGTTGGGGCCGGATGGCAACACCTTC.

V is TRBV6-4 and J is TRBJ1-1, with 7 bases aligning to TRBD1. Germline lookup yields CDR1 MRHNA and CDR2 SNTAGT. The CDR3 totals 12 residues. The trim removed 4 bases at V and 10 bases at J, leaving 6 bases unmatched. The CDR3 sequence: CASSAGGFRAFF. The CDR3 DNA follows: TGTGCCAGCAGTGCAGGGGGGTTTAGAGCTTTCTTT.

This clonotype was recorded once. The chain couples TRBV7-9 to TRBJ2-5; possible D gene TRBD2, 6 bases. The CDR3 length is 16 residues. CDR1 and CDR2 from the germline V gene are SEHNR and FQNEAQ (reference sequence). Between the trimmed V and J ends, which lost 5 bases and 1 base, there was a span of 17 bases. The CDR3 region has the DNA TGTGCCAGCAGCAACCTCGTGGAGGGGCCCCAAGAGACCCAGTACTTC. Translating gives CASSNLVEGPQETQYF.

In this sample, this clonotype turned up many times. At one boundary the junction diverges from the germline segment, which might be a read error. Here the CDR3 DNA reads TGTGCTAGCAGCTTAGCGCTGCGAGATACGCAGTATTTT. It yields the protein CASSLALRDTQYF. V and J are TRBV7-7 and TRBJ2-3, with TRBD2 as a possible D gene (5 bases). Germline V gives CDR1 SSHAT, CDR2 FNYEAQ (reference sequence). This CDR3 is 13 amino acids long.

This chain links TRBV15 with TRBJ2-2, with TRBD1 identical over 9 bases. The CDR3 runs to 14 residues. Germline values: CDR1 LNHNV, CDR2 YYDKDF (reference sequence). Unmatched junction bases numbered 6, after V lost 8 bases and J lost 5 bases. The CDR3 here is CATGGTGLTGELFF. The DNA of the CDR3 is TGTGCCACCGGCGGGACAGGGTTGACCGGGGAGCTGTTTTTT.

CDR3 sequence reads: CASDAGTDTQYF. The CDR3 DNA sequence: TGTGCCAGCGACGCGGGGACAGATACGCAGTATTTT. The chain links TRBV12-3 or TRBV12-4 to TRBJ2-3, with D possibly TRBD2 on 6 matching bases. The V end lost 8 bases, the J end lost 3 bases, and 9 bases lay between the germline ends. The CDR3 covers 12 residues.

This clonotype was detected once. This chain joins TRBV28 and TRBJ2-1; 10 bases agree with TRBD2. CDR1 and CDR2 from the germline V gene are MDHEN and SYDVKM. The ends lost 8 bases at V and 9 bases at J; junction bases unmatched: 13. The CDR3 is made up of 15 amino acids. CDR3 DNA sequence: TGTGCCAGCGATAGCACCAGCGGGGGGGCGAGTGAGCAGTTCTTC. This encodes CASDSTSGGASEQFF.

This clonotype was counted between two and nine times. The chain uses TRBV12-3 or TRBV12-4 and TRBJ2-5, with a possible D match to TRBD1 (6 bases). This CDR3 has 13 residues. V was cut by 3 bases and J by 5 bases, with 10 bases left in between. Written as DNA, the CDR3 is TGTGCCAGCAGTTTCAAGGGGGAGGAGACCCAGTACTTC. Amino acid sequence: CASSFKGEETQYF.

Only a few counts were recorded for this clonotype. CDR3 sequence (DNA): TGTGCCAGCACCCAGGACCCTACCTACAATGAGCAGTTCTTC. It codes for CASTQDPTYNEQFF. The chain couples TRBV7-9 to TRBJ2-1; unclear D gene. Trimming removed 7 bases from V and 2 bases from J, with 12 bases in between. This CDR3 has 14 amino acids. Looked up from germline, CDR1 is SEHNR and CDR2 is FQNEAQ (reference sequence). The full variable domain, in which reference TRBV7-9 and TRBJ2-1 provide the parts outside the CDR3, is DTGVSQNPRHKITKRGQNVTFRCDPISEHNRLYWYRQTLGQGPEFLTYFQNEAQLEKSRLLSDRFSAERPKGSFSTLEIQRTEQGDSAMYLCASTQDPTYNEQFFGPGTRLTVL.

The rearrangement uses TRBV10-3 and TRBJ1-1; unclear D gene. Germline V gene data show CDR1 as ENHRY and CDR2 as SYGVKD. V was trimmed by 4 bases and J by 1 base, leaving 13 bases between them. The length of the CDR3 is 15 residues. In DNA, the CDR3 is TGTGCCATCAGTGGTGGTGTACCGAAGAACACTGAAGCTTTCTTT. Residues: CAISGGVPKNTEAFF.

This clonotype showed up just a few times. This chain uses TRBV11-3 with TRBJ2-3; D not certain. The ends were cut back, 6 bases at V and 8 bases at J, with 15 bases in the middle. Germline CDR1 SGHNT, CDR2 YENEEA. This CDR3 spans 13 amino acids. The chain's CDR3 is CASRNNPTITQYF. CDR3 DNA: TGTGCCAGCAGGAACAATCCTACAATTACGCAGTATTTT.

The CDR3 region has the DNA TGTGCCAGCAGTGAATCGGGACAGGGCTACAATGAGCAGTTCTTC. Translating gives CASSESGQGYNEQFF. The V gene is TRBV2, the J gene TRBJ2-1; 9 bases are a match to TRBD1. Losses at the gene ends were 2 bases for V and 3 bases for J; bases not matched to a gene: 2. CDR3 length: 15 amino acids. CDR1 is SNHLY and CDR2 is FYNNEI in the germline V gene.

The CDR3 nucleotides are TGTGCCAGCAGCTTACGGGACTCGGACAGGGGAAAAGGCTACACCTTC. It specifies CASSLRDSDRGKGYTF. This chain connects TRBV7-9 to TRBJ1-2, with 9 bases lining up with TRBD1. Germline V lookup: CDR1 SEHNR, CDR2 FQNEAQ (reference sequence). V gave up 2 bases and J gave up 8 bases; unmatched junction bases: 12. The CDR3 is 16 amino acids.

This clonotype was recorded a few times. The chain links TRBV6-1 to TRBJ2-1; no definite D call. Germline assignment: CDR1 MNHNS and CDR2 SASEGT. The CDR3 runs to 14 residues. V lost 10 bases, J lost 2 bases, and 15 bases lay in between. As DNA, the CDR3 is TGTGCCACCGAAAACGGATTCCCCTACAATGAGCAGTTCTTC. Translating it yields CATENGFPYNEQFF.

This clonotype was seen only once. The CDR3 coding sequence is TGTGCCAGTAGTCCACTGACACTAGAGAAAAACATTCAGTACTTC. Amino acid sequence: CASSPLTLEKNIQYF. J is TRBJ2-4 and V is TRBV19, with a tentative D call TRBD2 (5 bases). Germline CDR1 is LNHDA and CDR2 is SQIVND (reference sequence). The ends were cut back, 5 bases at V and 4 bases at J, with 15 bases in the middle. CDR3 size: 15 residues.

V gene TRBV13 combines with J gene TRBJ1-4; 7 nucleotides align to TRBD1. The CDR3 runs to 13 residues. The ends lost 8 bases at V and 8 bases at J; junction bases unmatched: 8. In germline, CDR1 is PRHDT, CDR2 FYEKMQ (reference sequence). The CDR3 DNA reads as TGTGCCAGCGCATTACAGGGGAGCGAAAAACTGTTTTTT. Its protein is CASALQGSEKLFF.

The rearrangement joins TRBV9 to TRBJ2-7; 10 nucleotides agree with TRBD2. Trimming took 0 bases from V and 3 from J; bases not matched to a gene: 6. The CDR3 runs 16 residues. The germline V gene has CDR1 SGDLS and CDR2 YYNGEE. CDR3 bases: TGTGCCAGCAGCGTAGACAGCGGGGGGGCGTTCTACGAGCAGTACTTC. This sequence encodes CASSVDSGGAFYEQYF.

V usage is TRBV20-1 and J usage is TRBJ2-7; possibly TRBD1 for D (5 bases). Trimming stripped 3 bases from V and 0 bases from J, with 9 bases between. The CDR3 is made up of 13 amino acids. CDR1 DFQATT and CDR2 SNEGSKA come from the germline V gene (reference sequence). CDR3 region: CSARSGFSYEQYF. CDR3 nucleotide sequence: TGCAGTGCTAGGTCAGGGTTCTCCTACGAGCAGTACTTC.

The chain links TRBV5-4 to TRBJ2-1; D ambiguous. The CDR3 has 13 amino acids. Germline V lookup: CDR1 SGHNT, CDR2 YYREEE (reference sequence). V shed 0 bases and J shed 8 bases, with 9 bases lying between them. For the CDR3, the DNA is TGTGCCAGCAGCTTGGGCCCCGAGGATGAGCAGTTCTTC. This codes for CASSLGPEDEQFF.

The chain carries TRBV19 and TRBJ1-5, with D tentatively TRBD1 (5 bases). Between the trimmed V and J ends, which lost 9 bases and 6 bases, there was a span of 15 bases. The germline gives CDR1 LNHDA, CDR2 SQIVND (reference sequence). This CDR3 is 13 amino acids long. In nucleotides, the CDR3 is TGTGCCAGCGCTGTTGGGGGGAGTCAGCCCCAGCATTTT. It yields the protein CASAVGGSQPQHF. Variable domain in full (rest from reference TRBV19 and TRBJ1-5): DGGITQSPKYLFRKEGQNVTLSCEQNLNHDAMYWYRQDPGQGLRLIYYSQIVNDFQKGDIAEGYSVSREKKESFPLTVTSAQKNPTAFYLCASAVGGSQPQHFGDGTRLSIL.

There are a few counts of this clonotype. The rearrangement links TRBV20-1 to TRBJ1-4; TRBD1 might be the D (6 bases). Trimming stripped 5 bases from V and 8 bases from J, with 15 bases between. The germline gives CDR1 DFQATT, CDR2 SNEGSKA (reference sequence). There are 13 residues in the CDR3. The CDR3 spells CSAPGPGGEKLFF. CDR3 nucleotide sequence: TGCAGTGCTCCGGGACCCGGGGGCGAAAAACTGTTTTTT.

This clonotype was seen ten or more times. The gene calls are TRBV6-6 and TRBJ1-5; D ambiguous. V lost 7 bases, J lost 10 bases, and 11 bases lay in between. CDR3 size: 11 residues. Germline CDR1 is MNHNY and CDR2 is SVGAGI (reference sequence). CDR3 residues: CASTDTGPQHF. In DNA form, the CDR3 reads TGTGCCAGCACCGATACGGGTCCCCAGCATTTT.

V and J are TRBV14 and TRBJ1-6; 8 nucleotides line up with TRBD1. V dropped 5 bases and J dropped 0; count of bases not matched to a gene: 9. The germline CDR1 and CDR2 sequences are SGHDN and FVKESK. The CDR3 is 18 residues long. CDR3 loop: CASSVGQDSFSYNSPLHF. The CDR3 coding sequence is TGTGCCAGCAGCGTGGGACAGGACTCATTCTCCTATAATTCACCCCTCCACTTT.

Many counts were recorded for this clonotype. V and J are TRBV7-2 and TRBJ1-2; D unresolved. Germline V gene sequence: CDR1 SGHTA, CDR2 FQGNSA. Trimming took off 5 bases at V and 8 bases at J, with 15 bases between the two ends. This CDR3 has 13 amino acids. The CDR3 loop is CASSPSRGDGYTF. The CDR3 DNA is TGTGCCAGCAGCCCCTCACGGGGTGACGGCTACACCTTC.

CDR3 DNA: TGTGCCAGCAGCCAGCGGACAGGGCGCCTTCTCACAGATACGCAGTATTTT. As protein: CASSQRTGRLLTDTQYF. The chain carries TRBV7-2 and TRBJ2-3; 8 positions agree with TRBD1. CDR3 size: 17 residues. J gave up 2 bases and V 5 bases, and 12 bases lay outside the gene matches. Germline V gene lookup returns CDR1 SGHTA and CDR2 FQGNSA.

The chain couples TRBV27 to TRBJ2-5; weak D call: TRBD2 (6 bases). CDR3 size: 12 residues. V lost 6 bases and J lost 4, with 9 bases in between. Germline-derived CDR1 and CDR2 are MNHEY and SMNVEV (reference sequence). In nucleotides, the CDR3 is TGTGCCAGCAGACGGGGGACAGAGACCCAGTACTTC. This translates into CASRRGTETQYF.

In nucleotides, the CDR3 is TGTGCCAGCAGTTTATCCATCAGGGTGTACAATCAGCCCCAGCATTTT. Translated: CASSLSIRVYNQPQHF. The chain links TRBV28 to TRBJ1-5, with D maybe TRBD1 (5 bases). CDR1 is MDHEN and CDR2 is SYDVKM in the germline V gene. This CDR3 region has 16 residues. V dropped 1 base and J dropped 3 bases, with 13 bases sitting between them.

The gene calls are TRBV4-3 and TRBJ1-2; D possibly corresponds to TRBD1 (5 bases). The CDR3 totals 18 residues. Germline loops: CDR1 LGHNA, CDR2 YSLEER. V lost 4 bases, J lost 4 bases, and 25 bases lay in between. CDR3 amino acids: CASSPSKGTEKISYGYTF. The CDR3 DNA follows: TGCGCCAGCAGCCCCTCGAAAGGGACCGAGAAGATTAGCTATGGCTACACCTTC.

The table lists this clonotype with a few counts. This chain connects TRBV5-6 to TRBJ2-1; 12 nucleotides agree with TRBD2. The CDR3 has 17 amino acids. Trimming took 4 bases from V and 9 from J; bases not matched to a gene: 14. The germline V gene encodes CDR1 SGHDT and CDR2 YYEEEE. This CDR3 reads CASSAGPRTSGAGEQFF. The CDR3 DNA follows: TGTGCCAGCAGCGCCGGGCCGAGGACTAGCGGGGCGGGTGAGCAGTTCTTC.

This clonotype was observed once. CDR3 sequence reads: CATSERDGSSYEQYF. CDR3 coding DNA: TGTGCCACCAGTGAGCGGGACGGAAGCTCCTACGAGCAGTACTTC. This chain connects TRBV24-1 to TRBJ2-7; TRBD2 is a possible D gene (6 bases). Germline CDR1 is KGHDR and CDR2 is SFDVKD. V was shortened by 4 bases and J by 0 bases, with 12 bases between the two germline ends. CDR3 length: 15 residues.

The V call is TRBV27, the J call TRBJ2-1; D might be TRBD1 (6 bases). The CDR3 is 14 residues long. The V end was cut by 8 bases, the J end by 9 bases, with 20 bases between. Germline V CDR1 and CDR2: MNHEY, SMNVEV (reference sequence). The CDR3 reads CASGLWGPGGEQFF. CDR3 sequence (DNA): TGTGCCAGCGGCCTGTGGGGGCCCGGCGGTGAGCAGTTCTTC.